Below are 24 T cell receptor beta chains sequenced from a single sample in a study of cytomegalovirus exposure and HLA in healthy donors. Sequenced by immunoSEQ multiplex PCR; TCRdb stores in-frame clones only, minus some. The profile shows 200,000 or so clones, roughly 80% of them singletons. The sample comprised PBMCs. Every receptor here comes from a young woman in good health and CMV-seronegative.

The chain combines TRBV2 with TRBJ2-1, with TRBD1 as a possible D gene (5 bases). CDR3 length: 13 amino acids. V shed 8 bases and J shed 0 bases, with 8 bases lying between them. Per germline, CDR1 SNHLY and CDR2 FYNNEI. The chain's CDR3 is CASEQDSYNEQFF. As DNA, the CDR3 is TGTGCCAGCGAACAGGACTCCTACAATGAGCAGTTCTTC. The full variable domain, its missing parts supplied by reference TRBV2 and TRBJ2-1, is EPEVTQTPSHQVTQMGQEVILRCVPISNHLYFYWYRQILGQKVEFLVSFYNNEISEKSEIFDDQFSVERPDGSNFTLKIRSTKLEDSAMYFCASEQDSYNEQFFGPGTRLTVL.

The sample holds one count of this clone. The chain combines TRBV18 with TRBJ1-1; D not certain. The V end lost 3 bases, the J end lost 7 bases, and 18 bases lay between the germline ends. Germline V gives CDR1 KGHSH, CDR2 LQKENI. CDR3 length: 15 amino acids. DNA of the CDR3: TGTGCCAGCTCACCCCTTGAGGGAGCGAGGGTTGAAGCTTTCTTT. It yields the protein CASSPLEGARVEAFF. Drawing the rest from reference TRBV18 and TRBJ1-1, the complete variable domain is NAGVMQNPRHLVRRRGQEARLRCSPMKGHSHVYWYRQLPEEGLKFMVYLQKENIIDESGMPKERFSAEFPKEGPSILRIQQVVRGDSAAYFCASSPLEGARVEAFFGQGTRLTVV.

The chain employs TRBV2 and TRBJ2-2; weak D call: TRBD1 (6 bases). This CDR3 spans 14 amino acids. The V end lost 6 bases, the J end lost 5 bases, and 13 bases lay between the germline ends. Germline V gene data show CDR1 as SNHLY and CDR2 as FYNNEI. CDR3 sequence: CASSVNTGTGELFF. The CDR3 DNA reads TGTGCCAGCAGCGTCAATACAGGGACCGGGGAGCTGTTTTTT. Full variable domain (outside the CDR3, taken from reference TRBV2 and TRBJ2-2): EPEVTQTPSHQVTQMGQEVILRCVPISNHLYFYWYRQILGQKVEFLVSFYNNEISEKSEIFDDQFSVERPDGSNFTLKIRSTKLEDSAMYFCASSVNTGTGELFFGEGSRLTVL.

This rearrangement joins TRBV19 to TRBJ1-2, with TRBD1 identical over 7 bases. The CDR3 covers 14 residues. Germline loops: CDR1 LNHDA, CDR2 SQIVND (reference sequence). V lost 8 bases and J lost 3; bases outside the gene matches: 9. The CDR3 DNA reads TGTGCCAGTGCACGAAGAACAGGGGACTATGGCTACACCTTC. Translated: CASARRTGDYGYTF.

This clone turned up a few times. The chain uses TRBV28 and TRBJ1-2; perhaps TRBD1 as D (5 bases). V dropped 7 bases and J dropped 4 bases, with 13 bases sitting between them. There are 13 residues in the CDR3. The germline V gene has CDR1 MDHEN and CDR2 SYDVKM. The CDR3 DNA reads as TGTGCCAGCACCACCGGGGGTGGCTATGGCTACACCTTC. This gives the protein CASTTGGGYGYTF.

The chain joins TRBV7-2 to TRBJ1-5; tentative D call: TRBD1 (6 bases). This CDR3 is 14 amino acids long. V lost 4 bases, J lost 2 bases, and 9 bases lay in between. Per germline, CDR1 SGHTA and CDR2 FQGNSA. The CDR3 nucleotides are TGTGCCAGCAGCTCCAGGGGAGGCAATCAGCCCCAGCATTTT. It is translated as CASSSRGGNQPQHF.

The gene calls are TRBV27 and TRBJ1-5; TRBD1 matches 9 bases. V lost 4 bases, J lost 7 bases, and 11 bases stayed unmatched. Germline V gene lookup returns CDR1 MNHEY and CDR2 SMNVEV (reference sequence). CDR3 length: 16 amino acids. CDR3: CASSSMGQGFGQPQHF. In nucleotides, the CDR3 is TGTGCCAGCAGTTCCATGGGACAGGGCTTTGGCCAGCCCCAGCATTTT.

The V and J genes are TRBV28 and TRBJ2-7; 10 bases match TRBD2. CDR3 length: 12 amino acids. The germline gives CDR1 MDHEN, CDR2 SYDVKM. V lost 6 bases, J lost 7 bases, and 3 bases stayed unmatched. The CDR3 is CASRTSGIEQYF. The CDR3 DNA reads as TGTGCCAGCAGAACTAGCGGGATAGAGCAGTACTTC. The full variable domain, completed using reference TRBV28 and TRBJ2-7, is DVKVTQSSRYLVKRTGEKVFLECVQDMDHENMFWYRQDPGLGLRLIYFSYDVKMKEKGDIPEGYSVSREKKERFSLILESASTNQTSMYLCASRTSGIEQYFGPGTRLTVT.

The V gene is TRBV30, the J gene TRBJ1-6; D ambiguous. This CDR3 contains 13 residues. Trimming pared 6 bases from V and 7 bases from J, leaving 13 bases between. Germline V CDR1 and CDR2: GTSNPN, SVGIG (reference sequence). CDR3 amino acids: CACARSRNSPLHF. Here the CDR3 DNA reads TGTGCCTGTGCAAGGTCGAGAAATTCACCCCTCCACTTT.

This sequence joins TRBV28 and TRBJ1-2, with a tentative D call TRBD1 (5 bases). Between the trimmed V and J ends, which lost 3 bases and 7 bases, there was a span of 12 bases. This CDR3 is 13 amino acids long. Germline lookup yields CDR1 MDHEN and CDR2 SYDVKM. The CDR3 loop reads CASSLIRGAGYTF. The CDR3 nucleotides read TGTGCCAGCAGTTTGATAAGGGGCGCTGGCTACACCTTC.

This chain connects TRBV27 to TRBJ1-1, with 8 positions matching TRBD1. From germline, CDR1 is MNHEY and CDR2 SMNVEV (reference sequence). After removal of 5 bases from V and 3 bases from J, the junction contained 8 bases not matched to a gene. This CDR3 spans 15 amino acids. The CDR3 reads CASSGQGASDTEAFF. CDR3 bases: TGTGCCAGCAGTGGGCAGGGGGCGTCGGACACTGAAGCTTTCTTT.

CDR3 in DNA: TGCGCCAGCAGCACAGGGACTAGCGCCTGGGAGACCCAGTACTTC. Its translation: CASSTGTSAWETQYF. This chain joins TRBV5-1 and TRBJ2-5, with 10 nucleotides matching TRBD2. The length of the CDR3 is 15 residues. V lost 4 bases, J lost 5 bases, and 8 bases stayed unmatched. The germline CDR1 and CDR2 sequences are SGHRS and YFSETQ. The variable domain in full, with the rest retrieved from reference TRBV5-1 and TRBJ2-5, is KAGVTQTPRYLIKTRGQQVTLSCSPISGHRSVSWYQQTPGQGLQFLFEYFSETQRNKGNFPGRFSGRQFSNSRSEMNVSTLELGDSALYLCASSTGTSAWETQYFGPGTRLLVL.

This clone was recorded once. This chain uses TRBV30 with TRBJ2-6; D is ambiguous. Trimming stripped 3 bases from V and 1 base from J, with 13 bases between. This CDR3 region has 16 residues. Germline V gene data show CDR1 as GTSNPN and CDR2 as SVGIG (reference sequence). The CDR3 reads CAWSANGWSGANVLTF. The CDR3 nucleotides read TGTGCCTGGAGCGCAAACGGGTGGTCTGGGGCCAACGTCCTGACTTTC.

The rearrangement links TRBV10-1 to TRBJ1-3; D gene unclear. Germline V gene lookup returns CDR1 WNHNN and CDR2 SYGVQD (reference sequence). This CDR3 has 15 residues. V was pared by 3 bases and J by 0 bases, with 9 bases between. This CDR3 is CASSDYAGSGNTIYF. CDR3 coding DNA: TGCGCCAGCAGTGATTATGCAGGCTCTGGAAACACCATATATTTT.

The chain combines TRBV4-1 with TRBJ1-3; D might be TRBD1 (5 bases). CDR1 and CDR2 from the germline V gene are MGHRA and YSYEKL. V lost 0 bases, J lost 0 bases, and 9 bases lay in between. The CDR3 is 16 residues long. The CDR3 nucleotides read TGCGCCAGCAGCCAAGATGAGGGGAGCTCTGGAAACACCATATATTTT. It encodes CASSQDEGSSGNTIYF.

The chain employs TRBV5-4 and TRBJ2-1, with 8 bases lining up with TRBD2. V shed 6 bases, J shed 6 bases, and the junction held 11 bases outside the gene matches. Germline assignment: CDR1 SGHNT and CDR2 YYREEE (reference sequence). The CDR3 contains 15 residues. The chain's CDR3 is CASNSGTRGSNEQFF. Here the CDR3 DNA reads TGTGCCAGCAATTCCGGGACTAGGGGTTCCAATGAGCAGTTCTTC.

As regards this clone: Additional DNA sequences in this sample encode the identical CDR3. This chain links TRBV11-3 with TRBJ2-7; TRBD2 agrees at 7 bases. The CDR3 runs 12 residues. Trimming took 2 bases from V and 7 from J; bases not matched to a gene: 2. Germline V CDR1 and CDR2: SGHNT, YENEEA. DNA for the CDR3: TGTGCCAGCAGCTTACCCGGGGGGGAGCAGTACTTC. Its translation: CASSLPGGEQYF.

The V and J genes are TRBV7-8 and TRBJ2-2; 9 bases match TRBD2. The germline V gene encodes CDR1 SGHVS and CDR2 FQNEAQ. The CDR3 has 21 amino acids. The trim removed 5 bases at V and 2 bases at J, leaving 21 bases unmatched. The CDR3 region is CASSRGRGKREREANTGELFF. In nucleotides, the CDR3 is TGTGCCAGCAGCCGCGGGCGGGGCAAGCGTGAGCGGGAGGCCAACACCGGGGAGCTGTTTTTT.

J is TRBJ2-7 and V is TRBV7-3; the D gene is possibly TRBD2 (7 bases). The CDR3 sequence is 15 residues long. The germline V and J ends were trimmed by 2 bases and 1 base, with 12 bases remaining between them. CDR1 is SGHTA, CDR2 FQGTGA, per germline. CDR3 nucleotide sequence: TGTGCCAGCAGCTTACAGAGGGGGGGATCCTACGAGCAGTACTTC. It encodes CASSLQRGGSYEQYF.

The chain joins TRBV30 to TRBJ2-7; unclear D gene. V was trimmed by 4 bases and J by 0 bases, leaving 4 bases between them. The CDR3 has 11 amino acids. Per germline, CDR1 GTSNPN and CDR2 SVGIG (reference sequence). CDR3 DNA: TGTGCCTGGATGACCTCCTACGAGCAGTACTTC. As protein: CAWMTSYEQYF.

The chain employs TRBV6-6 and TRBJ1-1; D gene ambiguous. This CDR3 region has 13 residues. V shed 5 bases and J shed 0 bases, with 7 bases lying between them. Germline assignment: CDR1 MNHNY and CDR2 SVGAGI (reference sequence). Here the CDR3 reads CASSRTMNTEAFF. Here the CDR3 DNA reads TGTGCCAGCAGTCGAACGATGAACACTGAAGCTTTCTTT.

The V gene is TRBV5-4, the J gene TRBJ2-7; D assignment may be TRBD1 or TRBD2 (7 bases each). This CDR3 is built from 20 residues. CDR1 is SGHNT, CDR2 YYREEE, per germline (reference sequence). The V end lost 0 bases, the J end lost 3 bases, and 28 bases lay between the germline ends. The CDR3 reads CASSLAEGGRVLTGLYEQYF. The CDR3 nucleotides are TGTGCCAGCAGCTTGGCCGAGGGCGGGAGAGTCCTGACAGGGCTCTACGAGCAGTACTTC.

The chain is built from TRBV6-1 and TRBJ1-5; D is unresolved. Trimming removed 2 bases from V and 1 base from J, with 18 bases in between. This CDR3 is built from 18 residues. From germline, CDR1 is MNHNS and CDR2 SASEGT. The CDR3 DNA reads as TGTGCCAGCAGTGAAATTTGGGATTTGAGGGTAAGCAATCAGCCCCAGCATTTT. Its protein product is CASSEIWDLRVSNQPQHF.

The gene calls are TRBV25-1 and TRBJ1-1; no reliable D call. The CDR3 is 13 amino acids. The V gene lost 8 bases and the J gene lost 1 base, with 11 bases spanning the gap. CDR1 is MGHDK and CDR2 is SYGVNS in the germline V gene. CDR3 protein: CASRESGNTEAFF. In DNA, the CDR3 is TGTGCCAGCCGAGAGTCCGGGAACACTGAAGCTTTCTTT.